Presented here are 21 T cell receptor beta chains from one specimen sequenced in a study of human T cells and chemical hapten exposure. TCRdb reanalysed the RACE reads using MiXCR and keeps one entry per CDR3 protein. The sample shows tens of thousands of distinct CDR3 sequences, approximately 10% of them seen only once. Time point noted: pre-sensitization, week 0. Regarding treatment: therapeutic diphenylcyclopropenone sensitization with weekly scalp DPC. Unseparated into fractions, whole blood served as the source from which total RNA was extracted. The sequenced sample was whole blood, obtained in connection with sensitization to the hapten diphenylcyclopropenone (DPC). The receptors here all came from a man aged 45-65 years with alopecia areata. Some clones in this sample may be carry-over from other donors' samples.

This clonotype showed up many times. A junction boundary mismatches the germline segment, possibly from a read error. This chain uses TRBV18 with TRBJ1-1, with a tentative D call TRBD1 (6 bases). This CDR3 comprises 14 residues. CDR1 is KGHSH, CDR2 LQKENI, per germline. The CDR3 reads CASSPKGGNSEAFF. The CDR3 DNA sequence: TGTGCCAGCTCACCAAAGGGGGGGAACTCTGAAGCTTTCTTT.

The V call is TRBV29-1, the J call TRBJ2-5, with D hard to call. This CDR3 has 12 amino acids. With 4 bases removed from V and 5 bases from J, the gap between germline ends came to 11 bases. From germline, CDR1 is SQVTM and CDR2 ANQGSEA. CDR3 residues: CSVVVLGETQYF. Here the CDR3 DNA reads TGCAGCGTTGTTGTTTTAGGGGAGACCCAGTACTTC.

This clonotype has more than one count but fewer than ten. The V gene is TRBV10-3, the J gene TRBJ2-3; D unclear. Germline V gives CDR1 ENHRY, CDR2 SYGVKD. The CDR3 is 13 residues long. V was pared by 4 bases and J by 6 bases, with 11 bases between. In DNA form, the CDR3 reads TGTGCCATCAGTGTAAATCCCGGGGATACGCAGTATTTT. It yields the protein CAISVNPGDTQYF.

This clonotype appeared many times. The rearrangement joins TRBV4-1 to TRBJ1-2, with D unclear. CDR1 MGHRA and CDR2 YSYEKL come from the germline V gene. V was pared by 2 bases and J by 5 bases, with 9 bases between. This CDR3 contains 13 residues. CDR3 in amino acids: CASSQPGSYGYTF. As DNA, the CDR3 is TGCGCCAGCAGCCAACCTGGCAGTTATGGCTACACCTTC.

The chain joins TRBV6-2 or TRBV6-3 to TRBJ2-7, with D unresolved. V dropped 6 bases and J dropped 0 bases, with 12 bases sitting between them. Germline V lookup: CDR1 MNHEY, CDR2 SVGEGT. The CDR3 runs 14 residues. The CDR3 sequence: CASSGPRSSYEQYF. The CDR3 DNA reads TGTGCCAGCAGCGGGCCTCGGAGCTCCTACGAGCAGTACTTC.

This clonotype was detected only a few times. This chain links TRBV28 with TRBJ2-7, with TRBD2 matching over 12 bases. With V trimmed by 3 bases and J by 6 bases, 6 bases remained unmatched. The CDR3 consists of 15 residues. CDR1 is MDHEN and CDR2 is SYDVKM in the germline V gene. The CDR3 loop reads CASSFLAGGPSEQYF. The CDR3 coding sequence is TGTGCCAGCAGTTTCCTAGCGGGAGGGCCCAGCGAGCAGTACTTC. The whole variable domain, filled in from reference TRBV28 and TRBJ2-7, reads DVKVTQSSRYLVKRTGEKVFLECVQDMDHENMFWYRQDPGLGLRLIYFSYDVKMKEKGDIPEGYSVSREKKERFSLILESASTNQTSMYLCASSFLAGGPSEQYFGPGTRLTVT.

The J gene is TRBJ2-3, the V gene TRBV9, with D possibly matching TRBD1 (6 bases). The CDR3 totals 16 residues. The germline V and J ends were trimmed by 0 bases and 4 bases, with 15 bases remaining between them. The germline V gene has CDR1 SGDLS and CDR2 YYNGEE. The CDR3 DNA reads as TGTGCCAGCAGCGTAGTTTGGGATGGGGGCGCAGATACGCAGTATTTT. As protein: CASSVVWDGGADTQYF.

This clonotype has a count of ten or more. This chain joins TRBV7-8 and TRBJ1-2, with D maybe TRBD1 (6 bases). The CDR3 runs to 16 residues. V dropped 1 base and J dropped 8 bases, with 20 bases sitting between them. CDR1 SGHVS and CDR2 FQNEAQ come from the germline V gene. CDR3 amino acids: CASSLGQGLRSGGYTF. The CDR3 bases are TGTGCCAGCAGCTTAGGGCAGGGGCTCCGATCAGGGGGCTACACCTTC.

The chain links TRBV4-1 to TRBJ1-6, with D perhaps matching TRBD1 (5 bases). Germline CDR1 is MGHRA and CDR2 is YSYEKL. V was trimmed by 0 bases and J by 10 bases, leaving 16 bases between them. The CDR3 spans 16 residues. The CDR3 protein is CASSQDSRELNSPLHF. Here the CDR3 DNA reads TGCGCCAGCAGCCAAGATTCCAGGGAGCTCAACTCACCCCTCCACTTT.

The chain is built from TRBV10-3 and TRBJ2-3, with D possibly matching TRBD2 (6 bases). The CDR3 contains 18 residues. V lost 4 bases and J 0 bases, leaving 20 bases between the germline ends. CDR1 is ENHRY and CDR2 is SYGVKD in the germline V gene. The CDR3 is CAISGRVGSGSSTDTQYF. The CDR3 DNA sequence: TGTGCCATCAGTGGGAGGGTCGGATCTGGATCTAGCACAGATACGCAGTATTTT.

There are many counts of this clonotype. The chain links TRBV29-1 to TRBJ1-4; tentative D call: TRBD1 (5 bases). Trimming pared 7 bases from V and 8 bases from J, leaving 17 bases between. The CDR3 consists of 13 residues. The germline gives CDR1 SQVTM, CDR2 ANQGSEA. CDR3 DNA sequence: TGCAGCGCTGGAGGTGGGGCGGGGGAAAAACTGTTTTTT. This codes for CSAGGGAGEKLFF.

This clonotype was seen repeatedly, ten times or more. This CDR3 reads CARGVAKGSGANVLTF. The CDR3 nucleotides read TGTGCCCGCGGGGTGGCGAAGGGCTCTGGGGCCAACGTCCTGACTTTC. The rearrangement joins TRBV28 to TRBJ2-6; the D gene is possibly TRBD2 (6 bases). Germline V CDR1 and CDR2: MDHEN, SYDVKM. V was trimmed by 11 bases and J by 0 bases, leaving 17 bases between them. The CDR3 has 16 amino acids.

On this clonotype itself: A much bigger clone sits one base away, suggesting this may be a read error. The rearrangement joins TRBV12-3 or TRBV12-4 to TRBJ2-3; a possible D gene is TRBD2 (5 bases). The CDR3 consists of 15 residues. CDR3 DNA sequence: TGTTCCAGCAGTTTAGCTGTCGGGGTATCAGATACGCAGTATTTT. Amino acids: CSSSLAVGVSDTQYF.

CDR3 amino acids: CSGSSGSGAKNIQYF. The CDR3 nucleotides read TGCAGCGGAAGTAGCGGGAGTGGCGCCAAAAACATTCAGTACTTC. This chain links TRBV29-1 with TRBJ2-4, with 9 bases aligning to TRBD2. J lost 1 base, V lost 7 bases, and 8 bases had no gene match. There are 15 residues in the CDR3. CDR1 and CDR2 (germline): SQVTM, ANQGSEA. Looking up the rest from reference TRBV29-1 and TRBJ2-4 gives the full variable domain: SAVISQKPSRDICQRGTSLTIQCQVDSQVTMMFWYRQQPGQSLTLIATANQGSEATYESGFVIDKFPISRPNLTFSTLTVSNMSPEDSSIYLCSGSSGSGAKNIQYFGAGTRLSVL.

This clonotype is medium-sized within its sample. The chain has TRBV10-2 and TRBJ2-3; no definite D call. The CDR3 runs to 12 residues. V dropped 0 bases and J dropped 6 bases, with 4 bases sitting between them. Per the germline V gene, CDR1 is WSHSY and CDR2 is SAAADI. CDR3 protein: CASSESGDTQYF. The CDR3 DNA sequence: TGCGCCAGCAGTGAGTCGGGGGATACGCAGTATTTT.

This clonotype has a handful of counts. The rearrangement links TRBV29-1 to TRBJ1-2, with D possibly TRBD1 on 5 matching bases. The CDR3 has 12 residues. The germline V and J ends were trimmed by 5 bases and 7 bases, with 14 bases remaining between them. Germline CDR1 reads SQVTM; CDR2 reads ANQGSEA. CDR3 in amino acids: CSVRNPTAGYTF. CDR3 DNA sequence: TGCAGCGTTCGGAATCCGACAGCTGGCTACACCTTC. The whole variable domain, remainder taken from reference TRBV29-1 and TRBJ1-2, is SAVISQKPSRDICQRGTSLTIQCQVDSQVTMMFWYRQQPGQSLTLIATANQGSEATYESGFVIDKFPISRPNLTFSTLTVSNMSPEDSSIYLCSVRNPTAGYTFGSGTRLTVV.

At least ten counts were recorded for this clonotype. This chain uses TRBV5-6 with TRBJ1-2; D remains unclear. The CDR3 contains 12 residues. V was pared by 6 bases and J by 4 bases, with 10 bases between. Germline V lookup: CDR1 SGHDT, CDR2 YYEEEE. The CDR3 bases are TGTGCCAGCACATATGGGAGCTATGGCTACACCTTC. Translation gives CASTYGSYGYTF.

The sample holds many counts of this clonotype. The rearrangement uses TRBV18 and TRBJ2-7; D is perhaps TRBD2 (5 bases). Germline CDR1 KGHSH, CDR2 LQKENI. This CDR3 has 14 residues. Trimming removed 0 bases from V and 4 bases from J, with 10 bases in between. In DNA, the CDR3 is TGTGCCAGCTCACCACCGGCTCGGGAATACGAGCAGTACTTC. Its translation: CASSPPAREYEQYF.

The chain combines TRBV29-1 with TRBJ2-3, with 7 bases that match TRBD1. The CDR3 has 14 amino acids. J gave up 3 bases and V 4 bases, and 7 bases lay outside the gene matches. Germline V gives CDR1 SQVTM, CDR2 ANQGSEA. CDR3 loop: CSVAKGAVTDTQYF. The DNA for the CDR3 is TGCAGCGTTGCCAAGGGGGCGGTAACAGATACGCAGTATTTT.

This clonotype was recorded a few times. The J gene is TRBJ2-5, the V gene TRBV28; D is possibly TRBD1 or TRBD2 (5 bases each). V gave up 7 bases and J gave up 5 bases, with 17 bases separating them. This CDR3 spans 14 amino acids. CDR1 is MDHEN and CDR2 is SYDVKM in the germline V gene. CDR3 protein: CASNTGTPGETQYF. The CDR3 nucleotides read TGTGCCAGCAACACCGGGACGCCGGGGGAGACCCAGTACTTC.

The CDR3 spells CASSERDASSGNTIYF. The CDR3, as DNA: TGTGCCAGCAGTGAACGGGACGCAAGCTCTGGAAACACCATATATTTT. V is TRBV2 and J is TRBJ1-3; the D gene is possibly TRBD1 (5 bases). V shed 2 bases and J shed 0 bases, with 11 bases lying between them. The germline V gene has CDR1 SNHLY and CDR2 FYNNEI. The CDR3 loop spans 16 amino acids.